This entry concerns a single T cell receptor beta chain. The target antigen is unknown. This entry is derived from a study of T cells in tuberculosis. Whole-study findings and limits: Active tuberculosis TCR-alpha repertoires lay closer to GMM-specific TCRs than IGRA-negative controls, suggesting clonal expansion.

TCRdb's table, derived via immunoSEQ multiplex PCR, lists solely in-frame clones and lacks some. This sample has about 29,000 clones, with approximately 93% found just once. This CDR3 comprises 15 residues. Looked up from germline, CDR1 is MDHEN and CDR2 is SYDVKM. The V gene end was trimmed by 4 bases and the J gene end by 3 bases; junction bases not matched to a gene: 9. The chain is built from TRBV28 and TRBJ2-7, with 7 bases that match TRBD1. The source is a donor aged 10-29 years with latent tuberculosis or without tuberculosis infection. The material sequenced was PBMCs. The CDR3 bases are TGTGCCAGCAGTTCCCGGTCCCCAGGGGGCTACGAGCAGTACTTC. Translation: CASSSRSPGGYEQYF.